The clone carrying this T cell receptor beta chain has a handful of counts. The data belong to a study of early T cells in non-severe SARS-CoV-2 infection. TCRdb processed the 5' RACE reads anew with MiXCR; each CDR3 protein has one entry. The repertoire includes 70,000 to 95,000 distinct CDR3 sequences, roughly 13% of them detected once, and roughly 9.8% sits in the top ten. The V and J ends lost 7 bases and 7 bases respectively, with 19 bases between them. This CDR3 is 14 amino acids long. Germline-derived CDR1 and CDR2 are LNHDA and SQIVND (reference sequence). The TCR originated in an adult who was a healthcare worker with PCR-confirmed SARS-CoV-2 infection or an uninfected control (not recorded which). The sequencing sample was made of whole blood. The rearrangement links TRBV19 to TRBJ1-1; D perhaps matches TRBD1 (6 bases). The CDR3 nucleotides read TGTGCCAGTAATCCTGTCAGGGGCGGACATGAAGCTTTCTTT. Protein: CASNPVRGGHEAFF.